This note documents a single TCR beta chain sequence. There is no known antigen for this receptor. A much larger clone sits a single nucleotide away, making a read error possible. These data belong to a study of blood T cells in healthy people across ages (dated by TCRdb to between 2014 and 2016). About the investigation overall: In model experiments, template switching captured roughly one uniquely barcoded TCR beta cDNA molecule for every two T cells. To avoid experimental bias, donors of different ages were spread randomly across the sequencing lanes. Age-related changes in TCR beta repertoire diversity were measured in the study by deep sequencing normalized with unique cDNA molecular identifiers. For two donors (one aged 18 to 29 and one aged 80 or older), the study analyzed two additional independent replicas of 1 million unique cDNA reads from the same blood draw. Donors were grouped into four age groups: young (average roughly 15 years), middle-aged (around 39), aged (around 66) and long-lived (around 80).

The germline ends are 11 bases apart after V is trimmed by 8 bases and J by 0 bases. Looking up the germline V gene yields CDR1 SQVTM and CDR2 ANQGSEA. From the cysteine through the phenylalanine, the CDR3 covers 14 amino acids. Kept here is only the CDR3 DNA, which spans 42 bases and is read in frame from base 1. Receptor amplification or capture employed 5' RACE. The sequencer was an Illumina HiSeq 2500. A second PCR of about 7 to 12 cycles was run with a J-beta primer mix and a sample-barcoded 5' primer. A unique molecular identifier was introduced onto each TCR beta cDNA molecule by a template-switch 5' adaptor carrying 12 random nucleotides. Each sample yielded at least 2.5 million CDR3-containing paired-end reads. All of the RNA was converted into first-strand cDNA using the Mint cDNA synthesis kit, with a TRBC-specific oligonucleotide serving as the primer. After uracil-DNA glycosylase treatment, a first 18-cycle PCR used universal primers M1SS and BC2_uni_R on all cDNA. The paper's processing steps were these. Each sample was normalized by randomly selecting 1 million high-quality reads, each carrying a distinct molecular identifier. Reads sharing molecular identifiers were discarded rather than binned into consensus sequences. MiTCR, run with a Q25 quality threshold and the strictest error-elimination algorithm, handled CDR3 identification, clonotype clustering and error correction. Lower-bound total TCR beta diversity was estimated with a nonparametric unseen species model using Euler transformation. TCRdb took the public reads, trimmed them with fastp at Q25, ran MiXCR for clone calling and kept in-frame beta chains. A single entry per CDR3 protein holds the most common genes and DNA from its merged rows. The V and J calls follow TCRdb's processing rather than the paper's. The sample table records 700,000 or so distinct CDR3 sequences; less than 45% of these occur just once. 30% of the sample goes to the ten largest clones.

Here is what the overall study found, with its caveats: Conclusive comparison of naive and antigen-experienced compartments was prevented by the profiling of bulk unsorted PBMCs. As age increased, observed TCR beta diversity per million T cells dropped in a roughly linear way, and a significant reduction was already evident by age roughly 36. Compared with the aged group, the long-lived group had more naive CD4+ T cells, fewer expanded clones and increased TCR diversity, a pattern suggesting age selection. Estimates of total diversity based on one million sequenced T cells were regarded as lower bounds and as underestimates. Donor CMV infection status was unknown, potentially confounding age-related changes in expanded clonotypes. A strong correlation was found between observed TCR beta diversity and the percentage of naive T cells measured by flow cytometry.

Donors were a few dozen systemically healthy Caucasian individuals from Russia aged roughly 6 to 90 years. Each donor gave ten milliliters of peripheral blood, drawn into EDTA-treated Vacutainer tubes. Ficoll-Paque density-gradient centrifugation was used to isolate PBMCs, with at least 7 million per sample. Trizol reagent was used to extract total RNA from the PBMCs, yielding at least 5 micrograms per sample. Naive CD45RAhigh/CD27high T cell percentages were measured by flow cytometry on a PBMC aliquot from every donor. This chain is built from TRBV29-1 and TRBJ2-6; the D gene is unclear. This TCR came from a man older than 75 in good health. Specimen: blood. CDR3 protein: CSIVEASGANVLTF. The DNA sequence reads TGCAGCATTGTGGAAGCCTCTGGGGCCAACGTCCTGACTTTC.